One sample yielded the 20 T cell receptor beta chains listed below, sequenced in a study of T cells in Graves' hyperthyroidism and ophthalmopathy. RNA transcripts were the template for amplifying TCR beta CDR3 regions. First-round RT-PCR targeting the TCR CDR3 was performed with the HTBI primer set. TCRdb reanalysed the multiplex PCR reads using MiXCR and keeps one entry per CDR3 protein. The repertoire holds approximately 600,000 distinct CDR3 sequences, 14% seen once, with roughly 6.9% in the top ten. Sequenced input: blood. These receptors were collected from a woman under 30 with Graves' ophthalmopathy.

This clonotype occurred once. DNA of the CDR3: TGTGCCAGCAGTTTGGGGACAGGGGTGTTAGAAAAACTGTTTTTT. It translates to CASSLGTGVLEKLFF. This rearrangement joins TRBV12-3 or TRBV12-4 to TRBJ1-4, with 10 bases identical to TRBD1. The length of the CDR3 is 15 residues. With 3 bases clipped from V and 8 bases from J, the junction kept 6 bases outside the gene matches.

There are many counts of this clonotype. V is TRBV9 and J is TRBJ2-7; 7 bases map to TRBD2. The germline V gene encodes CDR1 SGDLS and CDR2 YYNGEE. Trimming cost V 3 bases and J 2 bases; bases outside gene matches: 5. The CDR3 extends over 14 amino acids. The CDR3 here is CASSAGTIPYEQYF. The CDR3 DNA is TGTGCCAGCAGCGCCGGGACTATTCCCTACGAGCAGTACTTC.

This clonotype was counted ten times or more. The J gene is TRBJ2-2, the V gene TRBV12-3 or TRBV12-4; D may match TRBD1 or TRBD2 (5 bases each). The CDR3 totals 15 residues. V lost 7 bases to trimming and J lost 7 bases, with 19 bases between them. CDR3 residues: CASIISRGAFGELFF. In DNA, the CDR3 is TGTGCCAGCATCATCTCGAGGGGAGCGTTCGGGGAGCTGTTTTTT.

In the case of this clonotype: One junction end does not reproduce the germline sequence, and a read error may be involved. The chain uses TRBV18 and TRBJ2-7, with D maybe TRBD1 (6 bases). This CDR3 has 13 residues. Germline CDR1 and CDR2: KGHSH and LQKENI. The CDR3 reads CASSPQGPYEQYF. CDR3 coding DNA: TGTGCCAGCTCCCCACAGGGTCCCTACGAGCAGTACTTC. The variable domain in full, with the rest retrieved from reference TRBV18 and TRBJ2-7, is NAGVMQNPRHLVRRRGQEARLRCSPMKGHSHVYWYRQLPEEGLKFMVYLQKENIIDESGMPKERFSAEFPKEGPSILRIQQVVRGDSAAYFCASSPQGPYEQYFGPGTRLTVT.

This clonotype was counted at least ten times. This chain joins TRBV20-1 and TRBJ2-3; TRBD2 might be the D (5 bases). The CDR3 has 13 residues. V lost 8 bases to trimming and J lost 3 bases, with 15 bases between them. CDR1 and CDR2 from the germline V gene are DFQATT and SNEGSKA (reference sequence). The DNA of the CDR3 is TGCAGTCCTAATGAGGGTTTGACAGATACGCAGTATTTT. Its protein product is CSPNEGLTDTQYF.

V is TRBV12-3 or TRBV12-4 and J is TRBJ2-3; TRBD2 aligns across 9 bases. V was clipped by 3 bases and J by 0 bases; unmatched bases: 10. This CDR3 spans 18 amino acids. The CDR3 loop is CASSFWQPSGTSTDTQYF. The CDR3 DNA follows: TGTGCCAGCAGTTTTTGGCAACCTAGCGGGACTAGCACAGATACGCAGTATTTT.

This chain uses TRBV12-3 or TRBV12-4 with TRBJ2-1; 9 nucleotides match TRBD2. Trimming cost V 11 bases and J 8 bases; bases outside gene matches: 10. This CDR3 contains 13 residues. In DNA form, the CDR3 reads TGTGCCGGGGGGCGGGAGGGCCGATATGAGCAGTTCTTC. Translation: CAGGREGRYEQFF.

For this clonotype: Given a much more abundant clone one base away, this may be a read error. The CDR3 DNA sequence: TGTGCCAGCACTCCTGGGGCAACAAGGACTGAAGTTTTCTTT. This encodes CASTPGATRTEVFF. This chain links TRBV28 with TRBJ1-1, with D maybe TRBD1 (5 bases). The length of the CDR3 is 14 residues. Per the germline V gene, CDR1 is MDHEN and CDR2 is SYDVKM.

Details on this clonotype: A much larger clone lies a single base off, so this may be a read error. In this CDR3 the conserved last residue, phenylalanine or tryptophan, is missing, so a read error is likely. The rearrangement uses TRBV10-3 and TRBJ2-7; D is perhaps TRBD2 (5 bases). Trimming took 5 bases from V and 0 from J, leaving 8 bases between them. Germline CDR1 reads ENHRY; CDR2 reads SYGVKD. The CDR3 length is 13 residues. The CDR3 here is CAISSGDSYEQYL. In DNA, the CDR3 is TGTGCCATCAGTAGCGGCGACTCCTACGAGCAGTACCTC.

The sample holds a few counts of this clonotype. This chain joins TRBV9 and TRBJ2-7; perhaps D is TRBD1 or TRBD2 (5 bases each). The CDR3 runs 18 residues. Germline CDR1 and CDR2: SGDLS and YYNGEE. The V end lost 3 bases, the J end lost 0 bases, and 22 bases lay between the germline ends. The CDR3 loop is CASSGIPGPLGGSYEQYF. In nucleotides, the CDR3 is TGTGCCAGCAGCGGAATACCGGGACCCTTAGGCGGCTCCTACGAGCAGTACTTC.

This clonotype was seen at least ten times. The chain has TRBV28 and TRBJ2-7; the D is unclear. V lost 5 bases and J 4 bases, leaving 12 bases between the germline ends. The germline V gene encodes CDR1 MDHEN and CDR2 SYDVKM. This CDR3 has 13 amino acids. The CDR3 DNA sequence: TGTGCCAGCAGTATACTGGGGTATTACGAGCAGTACTTC. Protein sequence: CASSILGYYEQYF.

In its sample, this clonotype was seen a few times. Being one base from a much bigger clone, this may be a read error. The J gene is TRBJ2-7, the V gene TRBV20-1, with a possible D match to TRBD2 (5 bases). Looked up from germline, CDR1 is DFQATT and CDR2 is SNEGSKA (reference sequence). V lost 3 bases and J 5 bases, leaving 20 bases between the germline ends. This CDR3 has 15 residues. Here the CDR3 DNA reads TGCAGTGCTAGCTCCGGTTTGAGCGGATCTCACGAGCAGTACTTC. It translates to CSASSGLSGSHEQYF.

The rearrangement links TRBV27 to TRBJ1-4; tentatively, D is TRBD1 (5 bases). V was pared by 4 bases and J by 2 bases, with 14 bases between. The CDR3 sequence is 16 residues long. CDR1 and CDR2 (germline): MNHEY, SMNVEV (reference sequence). The DNA of the CDR3 is TGTGCCAGCAGTTGGAATGCAGGGCTGACTAATGAAAAACTGTTTTTT. Protein sequence: CASSWNAGLTNEKLFF.

This clonotype appeared many times. The chain recombines TRBV9 with TRBJ2-3, with TRBD2 matching over 13 bases. The CDR3 has 17 amino acids. Germline assignment: CDR1 SGDLS and CDR2 YYNGEE. Trimming took 0 bases from V and 4 from J; bases not matched to a gene: 5. This CDR3 reads CASSVGGLAGLSDTQYF. CDR3 bases: TGTGCCAGCAGCGTAGGGGGACTAGCGGGATTGTCAGATACGCAGTATTTT.

This clonotype was observed at least ten times. The chain carries TRBV20-1 and TRBJ1-2, with unresolved D. The CDR3 sequence is 13 residues long. The germline V and J ends were trimmed by 1 base and 4 bases, with 10 bases remaining between them. Germline V gives CDR1 DFQATT, CDR2 SNEGSKA (reference sequence). The CDR3 protein is CSARVHEPYGYTF. The CDR3 nucleotides are TGCAGTGCTAGAGTCCACGAGCCCTATGGCTACACCTTC.

This clonotype has a count of ten or more. The chain uses TRBV12-3 or TRBV12-4 and TRBJ2-7, with D unclear. The V and J ends lost 2 bases and 2 bases respectively, with 7 bases between them. The CDR3 extends over 13 amino acids. CDR3 loop: CASSLRAAYEQYF. As DNA, the CDR3 is TGTGCCAGCAGTTTAAGGGCCGCCTACGAGCAGTACTTC.

Ten or more counts support this clonotype. This rearrangement joins TRBV10-3 to TRBJ2-7; D perhaps matches TRBD1 (5 bases). This CDR3 has 13 amino acids. The germline gives CDR1 ENHRY, CDR2 SYGVKD. Trimming took off 7 bases at V and 2 bases at J, with 12 bases between the two ends. CDR3 coding DNA: TGTGCCATCATGGGTCAGGGCCCCTACGAGCAGTACTTC. Translation gives CAIMGQGPYEQYF.

This clonotype has only a few counts. The genes are TRBV7-9 and TRBJ1-2; D ambiguous. The CDR3 totals 14 residues. From germline, CDR1 is SEHNR and CDR2 FQNEAQ (reference sequence). Trimming took 3 bases from V and 4 from J, leaving 12 bases between them. As DNA, the CDR3 is TGTGCCAGCAGCTTCGGACCCGATCCCTATGGCTACACCTTC. This sequence encodes CASSFGPDPYGYTF.

This clonotype appeared a few times. The chain has TRBV7-9 and TRBJ2-7; D perhaps matches TRBD1 (6 bases). Germline lookup yields CDR1 SEHNR and CDR2 FQNEAQ (reference sequence). The CDR3 is made up of 14 amino acids. Trimming stripped 5 bases from V and 5 bases from J, with 16 bases between. The CDR3 region is CASSDRQGTHEQYF. CDR3 coding DNA: TGTGCCAGCAGCGACAGGCAGGGCACCCACGAGCAGTACTTC.

This clonotype was picked up a small number of times. This chain links TRBV20-1 with TRBJ1-6; D remains ambiguous. Germline V gives CDR1 DFQATT, CDR2 SNEGSKA (reference sequence). Trimming took 0 bases from V and 3 from J, leaving 6 bases between them. The CDR3 totals 14 residues. CDR3: CSAREDNYNSPLHF. CDR3 coding DNA: TGCAGTGCTAGAGAGGATAACTATAATTCACCCCTCCACTTT.